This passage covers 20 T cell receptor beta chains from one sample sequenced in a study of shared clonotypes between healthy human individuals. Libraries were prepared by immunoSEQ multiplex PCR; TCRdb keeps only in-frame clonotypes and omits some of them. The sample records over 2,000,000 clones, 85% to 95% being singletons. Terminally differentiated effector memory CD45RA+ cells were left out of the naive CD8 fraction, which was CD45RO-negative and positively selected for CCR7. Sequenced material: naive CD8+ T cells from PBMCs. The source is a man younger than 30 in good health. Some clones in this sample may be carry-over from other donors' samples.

In DNA form, the CDR3 reads TGCGCCAGCAGCCAAGACCGACTAGCGCCCCACTGGGGTGAGCAGTTCTTC. Protein: CASSQDRLAPHWGEQFF. V gene TRBV4-3 combines with J gene TRBJ2-1, with 8 bases fitting TRBD2. Germline lookup yields CDR1 LGHNA and CDR2 YSLEER. This CDR3 is built from 17 residues. V lost 0 bases to trimming and J lost 9 bases; unmatched junction nucleotides: 13.

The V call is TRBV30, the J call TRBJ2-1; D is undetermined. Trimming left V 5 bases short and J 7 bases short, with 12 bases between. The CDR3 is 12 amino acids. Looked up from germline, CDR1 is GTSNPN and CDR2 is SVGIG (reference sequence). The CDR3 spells CAWGRLINEQFF. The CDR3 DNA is TGTGCCTGGGGGCGTTTAATAAATGAGCAGTTCTTC.

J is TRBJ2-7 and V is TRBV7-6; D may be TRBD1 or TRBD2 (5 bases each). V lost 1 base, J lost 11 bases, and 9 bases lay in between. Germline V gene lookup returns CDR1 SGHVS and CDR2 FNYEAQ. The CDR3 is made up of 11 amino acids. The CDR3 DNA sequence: TGTGCCAGCAGCTTAGGGGGGACGGAGTACTTC. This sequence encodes CASSLGGTEYF.

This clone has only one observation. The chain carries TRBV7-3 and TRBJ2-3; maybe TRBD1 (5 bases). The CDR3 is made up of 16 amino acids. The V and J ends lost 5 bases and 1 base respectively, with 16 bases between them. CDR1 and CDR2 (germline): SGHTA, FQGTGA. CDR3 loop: CASSQGRLRGTDTQYF. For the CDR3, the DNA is TGTGCCAGCAGCCAGGGCCGCCTCCGGGGCACAGATACGCAGTATTTT.

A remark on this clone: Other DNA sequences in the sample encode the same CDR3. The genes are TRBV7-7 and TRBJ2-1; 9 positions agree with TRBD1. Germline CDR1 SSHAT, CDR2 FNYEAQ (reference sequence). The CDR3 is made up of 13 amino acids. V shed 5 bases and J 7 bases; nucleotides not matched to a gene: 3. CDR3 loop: CASSPDRGNEQFF. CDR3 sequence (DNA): TGTGCCAGCAGCCCGGACAGGGGTAATGAGCAGTTCTTC.

CDR3 sequence (DNA): TGTGCCAGCAGTTTATCCAGGGCGGCTCAAGAGACCCAGTACTTC. Translating it yields CASSLSRAAQETQYF. V and J are TRBV28 and TRBJ2-5, with a possible D match to TRBD1 (5 bases). CDR3 length: 15 amino acids. V was pared by 1 base and J by 2 bases, with 11 bases between. Germline V CDR1 and CDR2: MDHEN, SYDVKM. Together with reference TRBV28 and TRBJ2-5, the CDR3 gives the full variable domain: DVKVTQSSRYLVKRTGEKVFLECVQDMDHENMFWYRQDPGLGLRLIYFSYDVKMKEKGDIPEGYSVSREKKERFSLILESASTNQTSMYLCASSLSRAAQETQYFGPGTRLLVL.

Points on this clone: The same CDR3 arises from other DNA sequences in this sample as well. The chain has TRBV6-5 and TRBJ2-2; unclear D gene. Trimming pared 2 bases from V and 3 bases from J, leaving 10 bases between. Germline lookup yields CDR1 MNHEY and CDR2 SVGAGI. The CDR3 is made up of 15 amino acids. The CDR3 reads CASSYEGPDTGELFF. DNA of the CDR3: TGTGCCAGCAGTTACGAAGGACCGGACACCGGGGAGCTGTTTTTT.

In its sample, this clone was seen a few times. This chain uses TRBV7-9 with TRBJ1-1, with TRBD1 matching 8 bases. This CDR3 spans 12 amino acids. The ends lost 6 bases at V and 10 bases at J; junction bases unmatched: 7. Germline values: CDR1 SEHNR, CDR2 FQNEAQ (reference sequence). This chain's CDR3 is CASRQDRERAFF. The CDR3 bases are TGTGCCAGCAGGCAGGACAGGGAGCGAGCTTTCTTT. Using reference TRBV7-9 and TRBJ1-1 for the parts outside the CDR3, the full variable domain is DTGVSQNPRHKITKRGQNVTFRCDPISEHNRLYWYRQTLGQGPEFLTYFQNEAQLEKSRLLSDRFSAERPKGSFSTLEIQRTEQGDSAMYLCASRQDRERAFFGQGTRLTVV.

The CDR3 sequence: CASSLKPPPDTQYF. The CDR3 nucleotides read TGTGCCAGCAGCTTAAAACCTCCCCCAGATACGCAGTATTTT. The rearrangement uses TRBV7-8 and TRBJ2-3; no clear D. The CDR3 loop spans 14 amino acids. The V end lost 2 bases, the J end lost 4 bases, and 10 bases lay between the germline ends. The germline V gene has CDR1 SGHVS and CDR2 FQNEAQ.

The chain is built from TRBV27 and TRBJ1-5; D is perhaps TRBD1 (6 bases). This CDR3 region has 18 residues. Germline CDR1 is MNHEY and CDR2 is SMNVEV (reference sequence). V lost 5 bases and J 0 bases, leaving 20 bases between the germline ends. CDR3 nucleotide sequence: TGTGCCAGCAGTCCAAGAGGGCCGAGGACAGTTAGCAATCAGCCCCAGCATTTT. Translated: CASSPRGPRTVSNQPQHF.

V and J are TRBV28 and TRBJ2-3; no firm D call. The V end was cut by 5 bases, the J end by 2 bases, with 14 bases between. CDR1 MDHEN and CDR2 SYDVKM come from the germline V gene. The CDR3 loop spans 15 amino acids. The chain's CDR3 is CASSPRKASTDTQYF. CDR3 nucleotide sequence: TGTGCCAGCAGTCCCCGAAAGGCATCCACAGATACGCAGTATTTT.

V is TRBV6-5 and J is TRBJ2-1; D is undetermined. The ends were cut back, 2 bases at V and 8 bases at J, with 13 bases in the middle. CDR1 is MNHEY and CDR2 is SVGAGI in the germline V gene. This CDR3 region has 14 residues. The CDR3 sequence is CASSYTTRGDEQFF. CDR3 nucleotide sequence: TGTGCCAGCAGTTACACCACCCGCGGCGATGAGCAGTTCTTC.

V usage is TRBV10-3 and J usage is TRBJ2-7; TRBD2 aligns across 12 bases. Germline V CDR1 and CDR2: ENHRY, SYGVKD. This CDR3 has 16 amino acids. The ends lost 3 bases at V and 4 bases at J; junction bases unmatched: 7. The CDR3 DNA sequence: TGTGCCATCAGTGACCCGGGAACTAGCGGGGGGTACGAGCAGTACTTC. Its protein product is CAISDPGTSGGYEQYF.

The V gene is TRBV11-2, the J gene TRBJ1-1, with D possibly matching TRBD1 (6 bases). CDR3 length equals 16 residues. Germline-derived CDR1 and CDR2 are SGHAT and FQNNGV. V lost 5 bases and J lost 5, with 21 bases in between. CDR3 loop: CASSPPRAGALTEAFF. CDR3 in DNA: TGTGCCAGCAGCCCCCCCCGGGCAGGGGCGCTTACTGAAGCTTTCTTT.

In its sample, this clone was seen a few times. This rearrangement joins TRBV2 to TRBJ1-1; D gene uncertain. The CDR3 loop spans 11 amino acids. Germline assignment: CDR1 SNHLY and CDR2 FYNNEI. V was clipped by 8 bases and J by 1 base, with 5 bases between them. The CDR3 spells CASFQNTEAFF. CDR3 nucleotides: TGTGCCAGCTTCCAGAACACTGAAGCTTTCTTT.

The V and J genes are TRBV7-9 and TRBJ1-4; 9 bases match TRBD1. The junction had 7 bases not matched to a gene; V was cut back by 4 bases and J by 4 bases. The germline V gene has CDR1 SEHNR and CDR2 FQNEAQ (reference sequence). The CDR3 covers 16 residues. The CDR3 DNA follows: TGTGCCAGCAGCTCCTTGGACAGGGGCTATAATGAAAAACTGTTTTTT. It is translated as CASSSLDRGYNEKLFF.

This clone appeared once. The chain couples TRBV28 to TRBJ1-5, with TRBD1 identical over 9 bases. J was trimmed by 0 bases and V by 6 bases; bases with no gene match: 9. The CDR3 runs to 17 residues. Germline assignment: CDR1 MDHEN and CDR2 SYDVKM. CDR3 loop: CASSPWRDRDSNQPQHF. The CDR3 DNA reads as TGTGCCAGCAGCCCGTGGAGGGACAGGGATAGCAATCAGCCCCAGCATTTT.

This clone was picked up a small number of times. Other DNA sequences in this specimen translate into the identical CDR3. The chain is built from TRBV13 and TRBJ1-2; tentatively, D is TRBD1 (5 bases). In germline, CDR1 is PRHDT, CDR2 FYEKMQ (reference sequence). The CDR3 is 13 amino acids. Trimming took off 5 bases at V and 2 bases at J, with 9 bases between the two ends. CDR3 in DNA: TGTGCCAGCAGCCTCGGGGGAAACTATGGCTACACCTTC. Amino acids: CASSLGGNYGYTF.

The CDR3 region is CASSVNEEWTGEFNTEAFF. Here the CDR3 DNA reads TGTGCCAGCAGTGTGAACGAGGAATGGACAGGGGAATTCAACACTGAAGCTTTCTTT. This rearrangement joins TRBV2 to TRBJ1-1; 9 nucleotides agree with TRBD1. V was clipped by 4 bases and J by 2 bases; unmatched bases: 17. The CDR3 spans 19 residues. Germline V gene sequence: CDR1 SNHLY, CDR2 FYNNEI.

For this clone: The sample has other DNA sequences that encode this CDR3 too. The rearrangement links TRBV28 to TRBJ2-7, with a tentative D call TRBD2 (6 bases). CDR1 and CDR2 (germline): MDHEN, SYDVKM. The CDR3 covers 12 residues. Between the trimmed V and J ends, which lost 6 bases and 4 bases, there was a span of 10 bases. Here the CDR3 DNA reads TGTGCCAGCAGCATCGGGGGTTACGAGCAGTACTTC. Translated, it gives CASSIGGYEQYF.